This TCR beta chain was sequenced in a study of regulatory and conventional T cells in RAG deficiency. Study-wide results and limits: Shannon entropy fell and Simpson indices rose in RAG-deficient patients. Shorter CDR3s in all patient subsets; >80% Treg-Tconv overlap in Omenn.

Produced via immunoSEQ multiplex PCR; TCRdb's table is partial and in-frame only. Found here are 30,000 to 40,000 clones, 76% of them singletons; the top ten hold just under 3.5%. The CDR3 runs to 15 residues. Germline-derived CDR1 and CDR2 are KGHSH and LQKENI. The V gene lost 8 bases and the J gene lost 0 bases, with 16 bases spanning the gap. Genomic DNA came from blood conventional CD4+ T cells gated CD25-low CD127-high. This clone was seen only once. Its specificity is unknown. The sample also formed part of further work on regulatory T cells. That source reports: The PCR used 52 TRBV and 13 TRBJ primers. In patients, unique TRB V-J pairs were restricted and V/J usage skewed, especially in Tregs.

This TCR derives from a human donor in good health. This chain uses TRBV18 with TRBJ1-1, with D tentatively TRBD1 (5 bases). The specimen sequenced was CD4+ effector T cells sorted from blood. For the CDR3, the DNA is TGTGCCAGCCAACCACCAACAGGAATGAACACTGAAGCTTTCTTT. Protein sequence: CASQPPTGMNTEAFF.